The clone carrying this T cell receptor (beta chain) has only one observation. The antigen is not known. The source of the sample is a study of OX40 agonist ivuxolimab in advanced cancers. The overall study: Patients received intravenous ivuxolimab every 2 weeks at 0.01 to 10 mg/kg. A mean age of approximately 60 years, range about 20 to 85, was recorded, and 82.7% were male. Three patients had partial responses: one hepatocellular carcinoma, two cutaneous melanoma. Study findings and constraints: At doses 0.1 to 3.0 mg/kg, CD4+ and CD8+ clones expanded.

Trimming took 4 bases from V and 2 from J, leaving 9 bases between them. This CDR3 has 13 amino acids. Germline V CDR1 and CDR2: SGHRS, YFSETQ. The repertoire was sequenced with immunoSEQ multiplex PCR; TCRdb's copy has only in-frame clones and lacks some. The sample holds more than 70,000 clones, 89% seen once. The material sequenced was CD4+ or CD8+ T cells sorted from blood, taken in a trial of the OX40 agonist ivuxolimab. V and J are TRBV5-1 and TRBJ1-2; a possible D gene is TRBD1 (5 bases). This clonotype was sampled from an adult with an advanced solid tumor such as melanoma, head and neck, liver or kidney cancer. CDR3 sequence (DNA): TGCGCCAGCAGCCAGGGCCCCAACTATGGCTACACCTTC. Translating gives CASSQGPNYGYTF.